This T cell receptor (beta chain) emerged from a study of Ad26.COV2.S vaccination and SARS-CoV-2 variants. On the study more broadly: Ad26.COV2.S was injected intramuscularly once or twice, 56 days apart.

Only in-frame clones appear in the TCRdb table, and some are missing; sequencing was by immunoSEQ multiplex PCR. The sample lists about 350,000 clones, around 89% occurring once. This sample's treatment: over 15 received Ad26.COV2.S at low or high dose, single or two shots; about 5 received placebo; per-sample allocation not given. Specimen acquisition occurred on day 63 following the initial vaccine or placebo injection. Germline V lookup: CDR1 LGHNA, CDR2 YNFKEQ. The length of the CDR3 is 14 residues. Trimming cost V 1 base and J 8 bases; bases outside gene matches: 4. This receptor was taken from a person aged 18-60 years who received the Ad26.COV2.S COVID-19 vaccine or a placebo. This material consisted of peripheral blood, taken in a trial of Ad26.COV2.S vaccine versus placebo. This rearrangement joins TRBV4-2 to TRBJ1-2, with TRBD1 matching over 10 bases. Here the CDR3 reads CASSQGDRGFGYTF. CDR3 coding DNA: TGTGCCAGCAGCCAAGGGGACAGGGGATTCGGCTACACCTTC.